These 24 T cell receptor beta chains share one sample of origin, sequenced in a study of blood T cell repertoires in COVID-19. Measured with immunoSEQ multiplex PCR; TCRdb has only the in-frame clones, and not every one. The sample comprises around 200,000 clones, approximately 86% of which are singletons, and 7.5% to 10% rests with the top ten. The specimen sequenced was peripheral blood. The receptors were gathered from a woman of 80 years or more with acute or convalescent COVID-19.

The chain recombines TRBV11-2 with TRBJ1-2; 8 positions match TRBD1. The CDR3 has 14 residues. V dropped 5 bases and J dropped 3; count of bases not matched to a gene: 5. Germline values: CDR1 SGHAT, CDR2 FQNNGV. The CDR3 spells CASSPLTGDYGYTF. The CDR3 DNA follows: TGTGCCAGCAGCCCATTGACAGGGGACTATGGCTACACCTTC. The whole variable domain, filled in from reference TRBV11-2 and TRBJ1-2, reads EAGVAQSPRYKIIEKRQSVAFWCNPISGHATLYWYQQILGQGPKLLIQFQNNGVVDDSQLPKDRFSAERLKGVDSTLKIQPAKLEDSAVYLCASSPLTGDYGYTFGSGTRLTVV.

The rearrangement joins TRBV11-3 to TRBJ2-1; no definite D call. V lost 1 base to trimming and J lost 5 bases, with 6 bases between them. CDR1 and CDR2 from the germline V gene are SGHNT and YENEEA. This CDR3 has 13 amino acids. CDR3 sequence: CASSLVAHNEQFF. The CDR3 DNA is TGTGCCAGCAGCTTAGTAGCTCACAATGAGCAGTTCTTC.

The rearrangement joins TRBV5-4 to TRBJ2-7; 12 bases line up with TRBD2. The ends lost 3 bases at V and 6 bases at J; junction bases unmatched: 10. This CDR3 region has 16 residues. Germline V CDR1 and CDR2: SGHNT, YYREEE (reference sequence). Here the CDR3 reads CASSSGTSGRPLEQYF. The CDR3 coding sequence is TGTGCCAGCAGCTCCGGGACTAGCGGGCGCCCCCTCGAGCAGTACTTC. Full variable domain (rest looked up from reference TRBV5-4 and TRBJ2-7): ETGVTQSPTHLIKTRGQQVTLRCSSQSGHNTVSWYQQALGQGPQFIFQYYREEENGRGNFPPRFSGLQFPNYSSELNVNALELDDSALYLCASSSGTSGRPLEQYFGPGTRLTVT.

J is TRBJ1-6 and V is TRBV5-1; D remains ambiguous. There are 14 residues in the CDR3. Trimming pared 4 bases from V and 9 bases from J, leaving 14 bases between. Germline CDR1 SGHRS, CDR2 YFSETQ. CDR3 loop: CASSRSTEGSPLHF. The CDR3 DNA sequence: TGCGCCAGCAGCAGATCCACGGAGGGTTCACCCCTCCACTTT.

The chain uses TRBV19 and TRBJ1-3; 9 nucleotides line up with TRBD1. Germline V gene sequence: CDR1 LNHDA, CDR2 SQIVND (reference sequence). The V gene end was trimmed by 7 bases and the J gene end by 0 bases; junction bases not matched to a gene: 10. CDR3 length: 17 amino acids. CDR3 coding DNA: TGTGCCAGTACCCCGTACGGGACAGGGAGCTCTGGAAACACCATATATTTT. This codes for CASTPYGTGSSGNTIYF.

This clone was detected once. The V gene is TRBV6-6, the J gene TRBJ1-5, with D possibly matching TRBD1 (5 bases). CDR3 length: 13 amino acids. Per germline, CDR1 MNHNY and CDR2 SVGAGI (reference sequence). Trimming pared 6 bases from V and 11 bases from J, leaving 17 bases between. CDR3 sequence reads: CASSGTRVSAQHF. The CDR3 region has the DNA TGTGCCAGCAGCGGAACCAGGGTGTCTGCCCAGCATTTT.

This sequence joins TRBV11-2 and TRBJ2-1, with TRBD2 identical over 11 bases. The length of the CDR3 is 14 residues. The junction had 7 bases not matched to a gene; V was cut back by 5 bases and J by 10 bases. CDR1 is SGHAT, CDR2 FQNNGV, per germline. CDR3 region: CASSHRLAGGEQFF. Here the CDR3 DNA reads TGTGCCAGCAGCCATAGGTTAGCGGGAGGGGAGCAGTTCTTC.

The rearrangement links TRBV7-2 to TRBJ2-3, with 9 bases fitting TRBD2. V shed 9 bases and J 3 bases; nucleotides not matched to a gene: 22. The CDR3 totals 19 residues. From germline, CDR1 is SGHTA and CDR2 FQGNSA. CDR3 DNA sequence: TGTGCCAGTCTCGCCTGGTGGCGGGGGGGCCGATATGCGACAGATACGCAGTATTTT. Translation: CASLAWWRGGRYATDTQYF.

The chain uses TRBV21-1 and TRBJ2-7; the table's D call of TRBD2 was not tested on the DNA. TRBV21-1 is annotated as a pseudogene. The CDR3 extends over 16 amino acids. The CDR3 sequence is CASSKAPARGGGEQYF. The CDR3, as DNA: TGTGCCAGCAGCAAAGCGCCGGCAAGGGGGGGAGGTGAGCAGTACTTC.

The chain uses TRBV5-5 and TRBJ1-2; a possible D gene is TRBD1 (5 bases). V was trimmed by 0 bases and J by 3 bases, leaving 12 bases between them. There are 15 residues in the CDR3. CDR1 SGHKS and CDR2 YYEKEE come from the germline V gene (reference sequence). CDR3 region: CASSLEGMGHYGYTF. As DNA, the CDR3 is TGTGCCAGCAGCTTGGAAGGGATGGGGCACTATGGCTACACCTTC.

J is TRBJ1-5 and V is TRBV3-1 (or the pseudogene TRBV3-2); no reliable D call. The germline V gene has CDR1 LGHDT and CDR2 YNNKEL (reference sequence). The CDR3 loop spans 17 amino acids. V lost 0 bases to trimming and J lost 3 bases, with 15 bases between them. The CDR3 protein is CASSQDSVARINQPQHF. CDR3 DNA: TGTGCCAGCAGCCAAGATTCCGTAGCACGGATCAATCAGCCCCAGCATTTT.

The rearrangement joins TRBV14 to TRBJ2-5; TRBD1 is a possible D gene (5 bases). The germline V gene has CDR1 SGHDN and CDR2 FVKESK. Trimming shortened V by 1 base and J by 4 bases, and 7 bases separated the two germline ends. The CDR3 loop spans 13 amino acids. The CDR3 DNA is TGTGCCAGCAGCCAAGTAGGGGTAGAGACCCAGTACTTC. This sequence encodes CASSQVGVETQYF.

This chain joins TRBV5-6 and TRBJ2-3, with 7 bases fitting TRBD2. The V gene's germline CDR1 is SGHDT and CDR2 YYEEEE. The length of the CDR3 is 16 residues. The V gene end was trimmed by 0 bases and the J gene end by 7 bases; junction bases not matched to a gene: 11. The chain's CDR3 is CASSLDGLGPPHTQYF. The CDR3 coding sequence is TGTGCCAGCAGCTTGGACGGACTAGGCCCCCCGCATACGCAGTATTTT.

The V and J genes are TRBV15 and TRBJ1-4; D possibly corresponds to TRBD1 (6 bases). V was clipped by 0 bases and J by 5 bases, with 13 bases between them. Germline V gene data show CDR1 as LNHNV and CDR2 as YYDKDF (reference sequence). The CDR3 loop spans 16 amino acids. The CDR3 sequence is CATSREGRGMNEKLFF. The CDR3 DNA is TGTGCCACCAGCAGAGAGGGCAGGGGAATGAATGAAAAACTGTTTTTT.

The V and J genes are TRBV27 and TRBJ2-1; D possibly corresponds to TRBD2 (6 bases). Germline V gene lookup returns CDR1 MNHEY and CDR2 SMNVEV (reference sequence). The CDR3 covers 15 residues. V was cut by 3 bases and J by 8 bases, with 17 bases left in between. The CDR3 region is CASSFGDSPAYEQFF. The CDR3 DNA reads TGTGCCAGCAGTTTCGGGGACTCCCCTGCCTATGAGCAGTTCTTC.

The V call is TRBV7-3, the J call TRBJ2-2; D possibly corresponds to TRBD2 (6 bases). Trimming cost V 3 bases and J 1 base, with 12 bases left between them. CDR1 and CDR2 (germline): SGHTA, FQGTGA. The CDR3 consists of 16 residues. In DNA form, the CDR3 reads TGTGCCAGCAGCTTCGGGGACTCGAAGAACACCGGGGAGCTGTTTTTT. The encoded protein is CASSFGDSKNTGELFF.

The chain employs TRBV5-1 and TRBJ1-6; 8 bases align to TRBD1. The junction had 11 bases not matched to a gene; V was cut back by 2 bases and J by 10 bases. The CDR3 extends over 16 amino acids. Germline lookup yields CDR1 SGHRS and CDR2 YFSETQ. The CDR3 loop is CASSLQTGEGVSPLHF. CDR3 nucleotide sequence: TGCGCCAGCAGCTTACAGACAGGGGAAGGGGTGTCACCCCTCCACTTT.

The chain joins TRBV6-1 to TRBJ2-1; D is undetermined. Looked up from germline, CDR1 is MNHNS and CDR2 is SASEGT. V lost 3 bases to trimming and J lost 5 bases, with 11 bases between them. This CDR3 spans 14 amino acids. The CDR3 reads CASSDLNTHNEQFF. CDR3 DNA sequence: TGTGCCAGCAGTGATCTCAATACTCACAATGAGCAGTTCTTC.

This chain links TRBV29-1 with TRBJ2-2; a possible D gene is TRBD1 (5 bases). V was clipped by 4 bases and J by 5 bases, with 11 bases between them. Germline CDR1 is SQVTM and CDR2 is ANQGSEA. The CDR3 runs to 13 residues. CDR3 residues: CSVAGQGTGELFF. The CDR3 DNA reads TGCAGCGTTGCCGGTCAGGGTACCGGGGAGCTGTTTTTT.

This chain links TRBV4-1 with TRBJ1-2, with D maybe TRBD1 (6 bases). The V and J ends lost 1 base and 5 bases respectively, with 14 bases between them. Germline CDR1 MGHRA, CDR2 YSYEKL. The CDR3 contains 15 residues. The CDR3 nucleotides read TGCGCCAGCAGCCAAGGACTACAGGGAAAGTATGGCTACACCTTC. Translating it yields CASSQGLQGKYGYTF.

V gene TRBV18 combines with J gene TRBJ1-6; 8 bases agree with TRBD1. The CDR3 runs to 15 residues. Germline V CDR1 and CDR2: KGHSH, LQKENI. V shed 0 bases and J 9 bases; nucleotides not matched to a gene: 4. The CDR3 DNA sequence: TGTGCCAGCTCACCACCGGAAACAGGGGGTTCACCCCTCCACTTT. Protein: CASSPPETGGSPLHF. The complete variable domain, with remaining parts taken from reference TRBV18 and TRBJ1-6, reads NAGVMQNPRHLVRRRGQEARLRCSPMKGHSHVYWYRQLPEEGLKFMVYLQKENIIDESGMPKERFSAEFPKEGPSILRIQQVVRGDSAAYFCASSPPETGGSPLHFGNGTRLTVT.

The chain couples TRBV7-2 to TRBJ2-2; 7 bases match TRBD1. Per germline, CDR1 SGHTA and CDR2 FQGNSA. This CDR3 is built from 16 residues. Unmatched junction bases numbered 9, after V lost 1 base and J lost 7 bases. The CDR3 is CASSLVTGAFSGELFF. CDR3 in DNA: TGTGCCAGCAGCTTAGTCACAGGGGCGTTTAGCGGGGAGCTGTTTTTT. Complete variable domain (other parts from reference TRBV7-2 and TRBJ2-2): GAGVSQSPSNKVTEKGKDVELRCDPISGHTALYWYRQSLGQGLEFLIYFQGNSAPDKSGLPSDRFSAERTGGSVSTLTIQRTQQEDSAVYLCASSLVTGAFSGELFFGEGSRLTVL.

This clone showed up just once. The chain couples TRBV5-8 to TRBJ2-2; 10 bases are a match to TRBD2. This CDR3 contains 19 residues. J gave up 5 bases and V 5 bases, and 18 bases lay outside the gene matches. Germline loops: CDR1 SGHTS, CDR2 YDEGEE. CDR3 coding DNA: TGTGCCAGCAGAGGTGGAGCTAGCGGGGGCCAAAGGGGGACCGGGGAGCTGTTTTTT. This translates into CASRGGASGGQRGTGELFF.

The chain is built from TRBV7-2 and TRBJ2-3; TRBD2 aligns across 11 bases. The germline gives CDR1 SGHTA, CDR2 FQGNSA. Germline trimming cut 2 bases from V and 9 bases from J; bases unmatched to any gene: 7. This CDR3 has 15 residues. The CDR3 protein is CASSLPTSGGLTQYF. DNA for the CDR3: TGTGCCAGCAGCTTACCAACTAGCGGGGGCCTAACGCAGTATTTT. Complete variable domain (other parts from reference TRBV7-2 and TRBJ2-3): GAGVSQSPSNKVTEKGKDVELRCDPISGHTALYWYRQSLGQGLEFLIYFQGNSAPDKSGLPSDRFSAERTGGSVSTLTIQRTQQEDSAVYLCASSLPTSGGLTQYFGPGTRLTVL.